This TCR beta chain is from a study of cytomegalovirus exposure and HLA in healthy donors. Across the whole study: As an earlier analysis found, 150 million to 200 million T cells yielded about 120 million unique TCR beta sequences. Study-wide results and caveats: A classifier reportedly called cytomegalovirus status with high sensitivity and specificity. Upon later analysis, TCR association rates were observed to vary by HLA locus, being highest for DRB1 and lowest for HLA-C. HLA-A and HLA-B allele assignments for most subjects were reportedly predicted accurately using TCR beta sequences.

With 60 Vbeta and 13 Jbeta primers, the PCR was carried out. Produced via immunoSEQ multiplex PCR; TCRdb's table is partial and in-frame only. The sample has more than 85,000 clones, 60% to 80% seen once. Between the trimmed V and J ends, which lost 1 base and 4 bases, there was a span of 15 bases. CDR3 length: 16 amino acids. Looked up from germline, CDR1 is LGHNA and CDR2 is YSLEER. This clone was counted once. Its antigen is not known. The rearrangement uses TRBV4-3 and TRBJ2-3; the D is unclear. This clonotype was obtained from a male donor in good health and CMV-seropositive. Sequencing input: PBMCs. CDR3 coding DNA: TGCGCCAGCAGCCAAGGAGCGTCTCTTCCCGCAGATACGCAGTATTTT. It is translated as CASSQGASLPADTQYF.